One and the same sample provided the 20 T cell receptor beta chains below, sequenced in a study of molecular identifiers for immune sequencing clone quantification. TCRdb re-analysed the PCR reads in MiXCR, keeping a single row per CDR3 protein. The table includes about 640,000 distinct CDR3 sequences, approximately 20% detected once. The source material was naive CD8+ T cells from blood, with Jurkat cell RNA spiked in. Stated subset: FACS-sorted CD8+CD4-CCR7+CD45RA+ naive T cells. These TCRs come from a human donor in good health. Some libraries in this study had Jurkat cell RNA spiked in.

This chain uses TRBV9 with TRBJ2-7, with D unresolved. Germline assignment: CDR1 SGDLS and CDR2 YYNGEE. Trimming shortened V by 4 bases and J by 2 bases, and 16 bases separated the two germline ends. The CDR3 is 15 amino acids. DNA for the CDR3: TGTGCCAGCAGCCCCCGCCCGTCATCCCCCTACGAGCAGTACTTC. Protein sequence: CASSPRPSSPYEQYF. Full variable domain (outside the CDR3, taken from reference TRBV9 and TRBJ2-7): DSGVTQTPKHLITATGQRVTLRCSPRSGDLSVYWYQQSLDQGLQFLIQYYNGEERAKGNILERFSAQQFPDLHSELNLSSLELGDSALYFCASSPRPSSPYEQYFGPGTRLTVT.

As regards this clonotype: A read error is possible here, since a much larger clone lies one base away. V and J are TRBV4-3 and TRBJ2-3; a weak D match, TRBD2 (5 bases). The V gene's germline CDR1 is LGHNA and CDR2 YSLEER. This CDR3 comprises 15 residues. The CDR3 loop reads CASSQDAAGTDTRYF. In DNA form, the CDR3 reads TGCGCCAGCAGCCAAGACGCCGCGGGCACAGATACGCGGTATTTT.

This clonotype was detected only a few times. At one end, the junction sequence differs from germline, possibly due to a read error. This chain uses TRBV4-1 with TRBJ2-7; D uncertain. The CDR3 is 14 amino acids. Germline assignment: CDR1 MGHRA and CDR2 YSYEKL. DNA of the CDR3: TGCGCCAGCGGCCATGTACCATCCGCCTACGAGCAGTACTTC. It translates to CASGHVPSAYEQYF.

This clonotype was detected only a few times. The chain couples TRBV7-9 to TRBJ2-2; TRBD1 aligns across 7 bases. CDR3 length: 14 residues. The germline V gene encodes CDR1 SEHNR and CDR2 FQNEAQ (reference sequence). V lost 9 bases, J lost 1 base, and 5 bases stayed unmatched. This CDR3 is CARGGQRNTGELFF. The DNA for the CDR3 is TGTGCCAGAGGGGGACAGAGGAACACCGGGGAGCTGTTTTTT.

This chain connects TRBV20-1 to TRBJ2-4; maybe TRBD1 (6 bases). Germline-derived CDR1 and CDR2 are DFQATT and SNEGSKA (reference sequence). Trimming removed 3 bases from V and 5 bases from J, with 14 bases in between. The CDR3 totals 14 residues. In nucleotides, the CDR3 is TGCAGTGCTAGGTTACAGGGTGGTGAAAACATTCAGTACTTC. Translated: CSARLQGGENIQYF.

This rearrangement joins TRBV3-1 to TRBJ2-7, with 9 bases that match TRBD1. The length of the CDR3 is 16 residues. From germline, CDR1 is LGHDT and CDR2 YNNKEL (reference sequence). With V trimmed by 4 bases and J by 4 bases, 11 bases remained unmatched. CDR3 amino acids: CASSLPTQGAGYEQYF. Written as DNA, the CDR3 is TGTGCCAGCAGCCTACCTACACAGGGGGCTGGATACGAGCAGTACTTC.

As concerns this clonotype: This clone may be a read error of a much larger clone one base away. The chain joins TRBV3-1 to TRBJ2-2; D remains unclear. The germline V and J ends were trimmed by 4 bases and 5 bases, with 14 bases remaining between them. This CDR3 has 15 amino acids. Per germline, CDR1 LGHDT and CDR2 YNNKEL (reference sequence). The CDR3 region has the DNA TGTGCCAGCAGCCGAGATTTGGGGATTACCGGGGAGCTGTTTTTT. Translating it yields CASSRDLGITGELFF.

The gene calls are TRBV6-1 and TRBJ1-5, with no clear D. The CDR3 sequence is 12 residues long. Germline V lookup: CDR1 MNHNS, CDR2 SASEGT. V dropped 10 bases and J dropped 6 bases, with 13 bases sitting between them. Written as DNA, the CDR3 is TGTGCCACCCACCGTCCGCCTCAGCCCCAGCATTTT. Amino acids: CATHRPPQPQHF.

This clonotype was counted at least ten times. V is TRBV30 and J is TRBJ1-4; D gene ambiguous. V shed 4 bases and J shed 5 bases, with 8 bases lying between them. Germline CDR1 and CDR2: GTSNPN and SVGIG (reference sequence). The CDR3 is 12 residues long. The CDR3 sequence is CAWNGANEKLFF. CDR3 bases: TGTGCCTGGAACGGCGCCAATGAAAAACTGTTTTTT.

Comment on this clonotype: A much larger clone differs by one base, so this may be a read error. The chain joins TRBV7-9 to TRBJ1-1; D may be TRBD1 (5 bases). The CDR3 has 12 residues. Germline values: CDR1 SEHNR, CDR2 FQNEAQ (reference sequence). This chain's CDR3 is CASRGGNTDAFF. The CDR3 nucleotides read TGTGCCAGCCGCGGGGGTAACACTGATGCTTTCTTT.

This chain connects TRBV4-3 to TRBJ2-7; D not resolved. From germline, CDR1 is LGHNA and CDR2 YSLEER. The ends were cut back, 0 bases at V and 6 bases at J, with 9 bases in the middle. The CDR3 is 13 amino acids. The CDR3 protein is CASSQDSGIEQYF. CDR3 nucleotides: TGCGCCAGCAGCCAAGATTCCGGCATCGAGCAGTACTTC.

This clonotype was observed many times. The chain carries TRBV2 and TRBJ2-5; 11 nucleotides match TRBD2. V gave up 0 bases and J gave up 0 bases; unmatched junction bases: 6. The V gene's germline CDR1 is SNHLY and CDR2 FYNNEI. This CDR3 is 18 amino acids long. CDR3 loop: CASSEALAGGRYQETQYF. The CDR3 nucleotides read TGTGCCAGCAGTGAAGCCCTAGCGGGGGGCCGATACCAAGAGACCCAGTACTTC.

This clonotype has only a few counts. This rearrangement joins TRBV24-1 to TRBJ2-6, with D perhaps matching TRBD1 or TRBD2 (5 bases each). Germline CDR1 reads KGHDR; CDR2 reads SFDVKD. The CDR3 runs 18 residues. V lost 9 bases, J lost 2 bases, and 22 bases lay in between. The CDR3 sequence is CATQGGGGLGTGANVLTF. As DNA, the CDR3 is TGTGCCACCCAGGGCGGAGGAGGCCTAGGGACTGGGGCCAACGTCCTGACTTTC.

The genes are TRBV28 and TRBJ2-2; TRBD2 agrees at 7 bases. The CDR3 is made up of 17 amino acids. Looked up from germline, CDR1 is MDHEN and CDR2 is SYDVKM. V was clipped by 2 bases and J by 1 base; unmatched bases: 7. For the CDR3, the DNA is TGTGCCAGCAGTTTACGAGCGGGACTGCGGAACACCGGGGAGCTGTTTTTT. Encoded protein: CASSLRAGLRNTGELFF.

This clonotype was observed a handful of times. CDR3 in amino acids: CASSGQEEAFF. CDR3 nucleotide sequence: TGTGCCAGCAGTGGACAGGAAGAAGCTTTCTTT. This rearrangement joins TRBV6-2 or TRBV6-3 to TRBJ1-1; TRBD1 aligns across 7 bases. CDR3 length: 11 residues. J gave up 8 bases and V 5 bases, and 2 bases lay outside the gene matches. Germline V gene lookup returns CDR1 MNHEY and CDR2 SVGEGT.

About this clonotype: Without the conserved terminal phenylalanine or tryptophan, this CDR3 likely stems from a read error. The CDR3 sequence: CASSLGGLAGGAAYNEQFL. CDR3 bases: TGTGCCAGCAGCTTAGGAGGACTAGCGGGGGGCGCAGCCTACAATGAGCAGTTCCTC. This rearrangement joins TRBV7-9 to TRBJ2-1; 14 bases align to TRBD2. Germline V lookup: CDR1 SEHNR, CDR2 FQNEAQ (reference sequence). V dropped 1 base and J dropped 2; count of bases not matched to a gene: 7. The CDR3 runs to 19 residues.

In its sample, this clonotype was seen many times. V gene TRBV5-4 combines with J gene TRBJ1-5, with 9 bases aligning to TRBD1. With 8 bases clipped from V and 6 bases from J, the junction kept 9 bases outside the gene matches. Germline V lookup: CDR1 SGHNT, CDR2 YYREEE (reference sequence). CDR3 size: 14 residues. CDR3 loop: CASQPGTGLQPQHF. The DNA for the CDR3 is TGTGCCAGTCAGCCAGGGACAGGGCTTCAGCCCCAGCATTTT.

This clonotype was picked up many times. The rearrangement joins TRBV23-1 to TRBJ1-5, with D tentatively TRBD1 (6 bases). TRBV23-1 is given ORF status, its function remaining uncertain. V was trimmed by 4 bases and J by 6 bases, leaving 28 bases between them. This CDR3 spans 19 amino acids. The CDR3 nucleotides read TGCGCCAGCAGTCTACGCGGGCCCTGCTGGGGGGCGATGGGTCAGCCCCAGCATTTT. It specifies CASSLRGPCWGAMGQPQHF.

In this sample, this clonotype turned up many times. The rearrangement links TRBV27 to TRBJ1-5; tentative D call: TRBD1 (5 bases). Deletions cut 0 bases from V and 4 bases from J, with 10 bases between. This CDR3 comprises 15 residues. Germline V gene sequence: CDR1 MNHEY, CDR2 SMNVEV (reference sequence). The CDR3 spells CASSLSGDGNQPQHF. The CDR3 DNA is TGTGCCAGCAGTTTATCAGGGGATGGAAATCAGCCCCAGCATTTT.

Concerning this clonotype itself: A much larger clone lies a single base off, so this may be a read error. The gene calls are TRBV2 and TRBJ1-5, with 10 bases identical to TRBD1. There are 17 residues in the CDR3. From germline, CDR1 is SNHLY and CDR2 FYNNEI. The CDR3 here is CASSDRTGGQDNQPQRF. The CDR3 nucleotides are TGTGCCAGCAGTGATAGGACAGGGGGTCAGGACAATCAGCCCCAGCGTTTT.